The clone carrying this T cell receptor (beta chain) was seen ten or more times. The target antigen is unknown. This sample stems from a study of T cells in Graves' hyperthyroidism and ophthalmopathy. Regarding the study as a whole: The model identified upcoming ophthalmopathy a median approximately 6.5 months ahead of onset. Appearing also in blood were most of the thyroid clonotypes expanded above 0.001.

This CDR3 region has 14 residues. Trimming pared 6 bases from V and 2 bases from J, leaving 15 bases between. Germline V CDR1 and CDR2: DFQATT, SNEGSKA (reference sequence). Authors of the study amplified TCR beta CDR3 regions from RNA transcripts. During a first-round RT-PCR of the TCR CDR3, the HTBI primer set was used. One entry per CDR3 protein results from TCRdb running MiXCR on the multiplex PCR reads. Among about 400,000 distinct CDR3 sequences listed, roughly 15% were seen once. This chain uses TRBV20-1 with TRBJ2-3, with D possibly matching TRBD2 (6 bases). The clonotype comes from a woman aged 30 to 39 with Graves' ophthalmopathy. Sample: blood. The DNA for the CDR3 is TGCAGTGCGCCCCGGGGGAGACTCACAGATACGCAGTATTTT. Its protein is CSAPRGRLTDTQYF.